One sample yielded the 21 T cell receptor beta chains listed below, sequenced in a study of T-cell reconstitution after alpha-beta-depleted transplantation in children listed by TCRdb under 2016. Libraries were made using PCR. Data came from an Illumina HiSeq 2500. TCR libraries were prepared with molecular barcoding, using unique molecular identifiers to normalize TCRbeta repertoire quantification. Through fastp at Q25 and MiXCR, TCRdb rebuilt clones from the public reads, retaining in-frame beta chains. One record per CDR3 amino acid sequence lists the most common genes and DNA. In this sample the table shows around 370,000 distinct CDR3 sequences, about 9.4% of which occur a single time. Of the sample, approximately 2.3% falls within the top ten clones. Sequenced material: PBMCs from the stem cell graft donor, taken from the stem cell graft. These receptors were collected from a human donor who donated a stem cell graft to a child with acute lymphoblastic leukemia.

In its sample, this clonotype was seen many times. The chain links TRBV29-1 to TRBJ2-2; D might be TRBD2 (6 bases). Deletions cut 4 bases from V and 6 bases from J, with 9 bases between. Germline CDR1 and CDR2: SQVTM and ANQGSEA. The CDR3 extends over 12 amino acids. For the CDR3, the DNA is TGCAGCGTTGTTTGGGACTCCGGGGAGCTGTTTTTT. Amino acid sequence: CSVVWDSGELFF.

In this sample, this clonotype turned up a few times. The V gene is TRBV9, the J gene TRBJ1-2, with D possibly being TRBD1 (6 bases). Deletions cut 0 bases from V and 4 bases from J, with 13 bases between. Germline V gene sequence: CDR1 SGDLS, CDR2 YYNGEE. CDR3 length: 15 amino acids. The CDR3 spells CASSVEWGHPYGYTF. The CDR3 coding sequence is TGTGCCAGCAGCGTAGAATGGGGACACCCCTATGGCTACACCTTC.

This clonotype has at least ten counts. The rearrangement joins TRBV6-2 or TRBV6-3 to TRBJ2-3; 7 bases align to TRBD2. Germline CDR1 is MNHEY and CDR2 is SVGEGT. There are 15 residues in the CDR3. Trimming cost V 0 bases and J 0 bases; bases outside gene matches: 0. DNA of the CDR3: TGTGCCAGCAGTTACTCTAGCGGGAGCACAGATACGCAGTATTTT. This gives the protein CASSYSSGSTDTQYF.

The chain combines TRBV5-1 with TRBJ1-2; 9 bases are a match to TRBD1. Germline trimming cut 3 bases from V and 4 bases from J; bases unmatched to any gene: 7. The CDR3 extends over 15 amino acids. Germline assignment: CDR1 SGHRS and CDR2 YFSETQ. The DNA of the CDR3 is TGCGCCAGCAGCTCCGGGACAGGGATTAGCTATGGCTACACCTTC. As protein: CASSSGTGISYGYTF. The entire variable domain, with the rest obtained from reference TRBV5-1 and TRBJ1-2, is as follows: KAGVTQTPRYLIKTRGQQVTLSCSPISGHRSVSWYQQTPGQGLQFLFEYFSETQRNKGNFPGRFSGRQFSNSRSEMNVSTLELGDSALYLCASSSGTGISYGYTFGSGTRLTVV.

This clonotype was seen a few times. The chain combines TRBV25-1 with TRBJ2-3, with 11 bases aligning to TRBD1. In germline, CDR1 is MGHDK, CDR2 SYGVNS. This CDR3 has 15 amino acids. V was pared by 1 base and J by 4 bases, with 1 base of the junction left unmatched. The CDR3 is CASSEWGQGADTQYF. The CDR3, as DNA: TGTGCCAGCAGTGAATGGGGACAGGGGGCAGATACGCAGTATTTT. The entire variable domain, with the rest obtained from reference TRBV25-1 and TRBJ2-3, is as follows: EADIYQTPRYLVIGTGKKITLECSQTMGHDKMYWYQQDPGMELHLIHYSYGVNSTEKGDLSSESTVSRIRTEHFPLTLESARPSHTSQYLCASSEWGQGADTQYFGPGTRLTVL.

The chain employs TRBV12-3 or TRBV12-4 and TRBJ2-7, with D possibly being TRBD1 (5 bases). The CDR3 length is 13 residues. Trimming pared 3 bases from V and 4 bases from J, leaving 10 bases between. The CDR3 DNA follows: TGTGCCAGCAGTTTCTCTAAGGGGTACGAGCAGTACTTC. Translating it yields CASSFSKGYEQYF.

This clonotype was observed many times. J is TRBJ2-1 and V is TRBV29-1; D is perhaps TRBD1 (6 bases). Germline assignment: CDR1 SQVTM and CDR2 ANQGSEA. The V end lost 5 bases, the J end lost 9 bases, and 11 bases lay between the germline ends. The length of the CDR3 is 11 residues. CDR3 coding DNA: TGCAGCGTTCCACAGGGTACTGAGCAGTTCTTC. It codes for CSVPQGTEQFF.

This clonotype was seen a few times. In DNA, the CDR3 is TGCAGTGCTAGTCCGGGGACCCTGGGGTACGAGCAGTACTTC. It codes for CSASPGTLGYEQYF. The chain combines TRBV20-1 with TRBJ2-7; D possibly uses TRBD1 or TRBD2 (5 bases each). The CDR3 has 14 amino acids. Germline CDR1 DFQATT, CDR2 SNEGSKA (reference sequence). Trimming removed 3 bases at V and 4 bases at J, with 16 bases between.

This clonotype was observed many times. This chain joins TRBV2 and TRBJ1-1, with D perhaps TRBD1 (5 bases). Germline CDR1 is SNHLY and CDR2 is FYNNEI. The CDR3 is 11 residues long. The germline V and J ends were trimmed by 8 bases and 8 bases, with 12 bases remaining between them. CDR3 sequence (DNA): TGTGCCAGCGGTTGGGACGAAGAAGCTTTCTTT. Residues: CASGWDEEAFF.

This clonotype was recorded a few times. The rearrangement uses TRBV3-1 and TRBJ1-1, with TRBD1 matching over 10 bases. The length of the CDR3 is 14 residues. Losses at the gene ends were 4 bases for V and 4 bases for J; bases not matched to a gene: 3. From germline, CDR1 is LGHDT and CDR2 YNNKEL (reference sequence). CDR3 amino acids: CASSRDRGLTEAFF. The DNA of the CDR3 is TGTGCCAGCAGCCGAGACAGGGGGCTCACTGAAGCTTTCTTT.

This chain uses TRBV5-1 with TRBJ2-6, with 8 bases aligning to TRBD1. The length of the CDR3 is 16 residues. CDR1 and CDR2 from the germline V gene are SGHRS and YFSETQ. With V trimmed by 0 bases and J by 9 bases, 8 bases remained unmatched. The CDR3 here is CASSLGRGPLNNVLTF. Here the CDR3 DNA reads TGCGCCAGCAGCTTGGGCAGGGGGCCATTGAACAACGTCCTGACTTTC.

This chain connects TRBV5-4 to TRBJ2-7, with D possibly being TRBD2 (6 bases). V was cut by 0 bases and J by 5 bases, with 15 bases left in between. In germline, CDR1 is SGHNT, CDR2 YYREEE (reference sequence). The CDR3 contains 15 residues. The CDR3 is CASSLGYGSKDEQYF. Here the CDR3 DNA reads TGTGCCAGCAGCTTGGGATACGGGAGTAAGGACGAGCAGTACTTC.

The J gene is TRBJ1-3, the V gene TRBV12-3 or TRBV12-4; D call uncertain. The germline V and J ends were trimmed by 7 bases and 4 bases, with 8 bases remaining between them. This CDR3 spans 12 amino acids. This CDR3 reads CASTQGGNTIYF. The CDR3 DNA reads TGTGCCAGCACCCAAGGGGGAAACACCATATATTTT.

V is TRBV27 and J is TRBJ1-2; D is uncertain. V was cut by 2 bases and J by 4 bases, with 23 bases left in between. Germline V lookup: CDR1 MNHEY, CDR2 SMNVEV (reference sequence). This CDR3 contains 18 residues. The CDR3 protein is CASSLTTDPRSLGYGYTF. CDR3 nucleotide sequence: TGTGCCAGCAGTTTAACGACCGACCCAAGGAGTTTGGGCTATGGCTACACCTTC.

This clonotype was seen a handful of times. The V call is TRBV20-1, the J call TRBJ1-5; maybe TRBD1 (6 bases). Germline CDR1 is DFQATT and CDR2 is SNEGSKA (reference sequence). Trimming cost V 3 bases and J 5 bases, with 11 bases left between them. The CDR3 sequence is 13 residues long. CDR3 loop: CSASRDTDQPQHF. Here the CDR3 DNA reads TGCAGTGCTAGTCGGGACACCGATCAGCCCCAGCATTTT.

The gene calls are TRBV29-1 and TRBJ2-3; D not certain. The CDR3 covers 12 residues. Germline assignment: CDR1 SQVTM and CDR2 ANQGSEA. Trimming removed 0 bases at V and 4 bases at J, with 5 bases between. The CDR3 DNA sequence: TGCAGCGTTGAAGAGAAAGCAGATACGCAGTATTTT. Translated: CSVEEKADTQYF.

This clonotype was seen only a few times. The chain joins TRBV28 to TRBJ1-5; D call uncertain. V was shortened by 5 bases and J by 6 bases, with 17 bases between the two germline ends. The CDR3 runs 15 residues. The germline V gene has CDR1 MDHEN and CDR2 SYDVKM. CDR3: CASSPAWEGPQPQHF. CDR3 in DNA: TGTGCCAGCAGTCCCGCGTGGGAGGGTCCTCAGCCCCAGCATTTT.

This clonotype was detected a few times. The CDR3 region has the DNA TGCGGATGTAGAGGGGTTGGATATGGCTACACCTTC. Its protein is CGCRGVGYGYTF. The rearrangement uses TRBV29-1 and TRBJ1-2, with a weak D call TRBD1 (5 bases). The CDR3 sequence is 12 residues long. Per the germline V gene, CDR1 is SQVTM and CDR2 is ANQGSEA.

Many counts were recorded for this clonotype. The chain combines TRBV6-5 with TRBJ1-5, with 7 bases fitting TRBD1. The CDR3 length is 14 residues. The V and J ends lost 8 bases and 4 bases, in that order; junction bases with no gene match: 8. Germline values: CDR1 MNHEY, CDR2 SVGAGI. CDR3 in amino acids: CASSRQGRNQPQHF. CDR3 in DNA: TGTGCCAGCTCCAGACAGGGACGAAATCAGCCCCAGCATTTT.

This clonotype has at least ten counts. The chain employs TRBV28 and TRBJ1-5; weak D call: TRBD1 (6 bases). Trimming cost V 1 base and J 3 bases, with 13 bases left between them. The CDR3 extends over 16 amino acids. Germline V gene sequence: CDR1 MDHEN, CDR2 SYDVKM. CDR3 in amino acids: CASSLSTQGYNQPQHF. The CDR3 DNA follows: TGTGCCAGCAGTTTATCAACCCAGGGGTACAATCAGCCCCAGCATTTT.

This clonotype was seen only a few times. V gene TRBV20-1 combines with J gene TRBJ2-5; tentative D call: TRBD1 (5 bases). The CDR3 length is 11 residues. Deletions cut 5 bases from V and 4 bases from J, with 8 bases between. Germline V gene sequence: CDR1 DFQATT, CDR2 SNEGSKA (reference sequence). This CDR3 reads CSAGAAETQYF. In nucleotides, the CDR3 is TGCAGTGCTGGGGCCGCAGAGACCCAGTACTTC.